The 13 T cell receptor beta chains listed next were all sequenced from one sample in a study of regulatory T cells in long-lasting Graves disease. Relying on iRepertoire HTBI primers and Arm-PCR of CDR3 regions, the team built TCR beta libraries. TCRdb recomputed calls from the multiplex PCR reads with MiXCR, one row per CDR3 protein. The sample lists around 360,000 distinct CDR3 sequences, roughly 15% occurring once. Time point specified: newly diagnosed GD, antithyroid drugs for less than 3 months. Researchers made the TCR library from RNA that was extracted from PBMCs. These same records also appear under a second study, on T cells in Graves' hyperthyroidism and ophthalmopathy.

Here the sequenced sample was peripheral blood mononuclear cells (PBMCs), taken at new diagnosis, from a patient treated with antithyroid drugs. The receptors were gathered from a young woman with Graves disease.

This clonotype was detected ten times or more. The chain recombines TRBV28 with TRBJ2-7, with D possibly called TRBD1 or TRBD2 (5 bases each). The CDR3 is made up of 16 amino acids. The ends were cut back, 5 bases at V and 0 bases at J, with 17 bases in the middle. Germline V lookup: CDR1 MDHEN, CDR2 SYDVKM. The CDR3 sequence: CASSAWDGSYSYEQYF. CDR3 DNA: TGTGCCAGCAGTGCCTGGGACGGCAGCTACTCCTACGAGCAGTACTTC.

This chain links TRBV3-1 with TRBJ2-2; 10 bases line up with TRBD1. This CDR3 has 15 amino acids. The junction had 3 bases not matched to a gene; V was cut back by 5 bases and J by 3 bases. In germline, CDR1 is LGHDT, CDR2 YNNKEL (reference sequence). The CDR3 nucleotides read TGTGCCAGCAGCTGGGGGACAGGGGACACCGGGGAGCTGTTTTTT. Protein sequence: CASSWGTGDTGELFF.

This clonotype has ten or more counts. The rearrangement links TRBV20-1 to TRBJ1-1, with a weak D call TRBD1 (5 bases). The germline gives CDR1 DFQATT, CDR2 SNEGSKA (reference sequence). This CDR3 is built from 14 residues. V lost 6 bases and J 4 bases, leaving 18 bases between the germline ends. The CDR3 DNA is TGCAGTGCCCCCGGGTGGCGGGGGACCACTGAAGCTTTCTTT. This codes for CSAPGWRGTTEAFF.

This clonotype occurred many times. The rearrangement links TRBV7-8 to TRBJ2-3, with TRBD2 as a possible D gene (6 bases). Germline CDR1 reads SGHVS; CDR2 reads FQNEAQ. V was clipped by 9 bases and J by 2 bases, with 12 bases between them. CDR3 length: 13 amino acids. CDR3 protein: CASQREPTDTQYF. The CDR3 coding sequence is TGTGCCAGTCAACGGGAGCCCACAGATACGCAGTATTTT.

The rearrangement joins TRBV5-4 to TRBJ2-6; 8 nucleotides match TRBD1. This CDR3 comprises 17 residues. The J segment lost 4 bases and the V segment lost 4 bases, leaving 10 bases of the junction unmatched. Per germline, CDR1 SGHNT and CDR2 YYREEE (reference sequence). CDR3 nucleotide sequence: TGTGCCAGCAGCCCCAAGCAGGGGGCGCGGGGGGCCAACGTCCTGACTTTC. Translated: CASSPKQGARGANVLTF.

This clonotype was picked up a small number of times. The J gene is TRBJ2-5, the V gene TRBV5-1, with 9 bases matching TRBD2. Looked up from germline, CDR1 is SGHRS and CDR2 is YFSETQ. This CDR3 region has 16 residues. Trimming at V came to 3 bases and at J to 5 bases, leaving 11 bases not matched to a gene. CDR3 coding DNA: TGCGCCAGCAGCTCCGCCCTGACTAGCGGAAGGGAGACCCAGTACTTC. This translates into CASSSALTSGRETQYF. Drawing the rest from reference TRBV5-1 and TRBJ2-5, the complete variable domain is KAGVTQTPRYLIKTRGQQVTLSCSPISGHRSVSWYQQTPGQGLQFLFEYFSETQRNKGNFPGRFSGRQFSNSRSEMNVSTLELGDSALYLCASSSALTSGRETQYFGPGTRLLVL.

In its sample, this clonotype was seen many times. Written as DNA, the CDR3 is TGTGCCAGCTCAGGGAGTCGGACGCGGAATTCACCCCTCCACTTT. Protein: CASSGSRTRNSPLHF. The V call is TRBV18, the J call TRBJ1-6; D gene uncertain. Trimming took 5 bases from V and 7 from J, leaving 15 bases between them. CDR1 KGHSH and CDR2 LQKENI come from the germline V gene. The CDR3 consists of 15 residues.

This clonotype was counted ten times or more. The V and J genes are TRBV6-5 and TRBJ1-1; D is unclear. The CDR3 consists of 13 residues. Germline V gene data show CDR1 as MNHEY and CDR2 as SVGAGI. V lost 0 bases and J lost 8, with 10 bases in between. CDR3 sequence reads: CASSYSIAQEAFF. Written as DNA, the CDR3 is TGTGCCAGCAGTTACTCGATCGCCCAGGAAGCTTTCTTT.

As concerns this clonotype: Given a much more abundant clone one base away, this may be a read error. The chain has TRBV5-1 and TRBJ2-5, with 12 bases lining up with TRBD2. Germline V lookup: CDR1 SGHRS, CDR2 YFSETQ. This CDR3 region has 20 residues. CDR3 nucleotide sequence: TGCGCCAGCAGCTGGAAACCAACTAGCGGGGGGCTTGAGTACCAAGAGACCCGGTACTTC. This encodes CASSWKPTSGGLEYQETRYF.

This clonotype was counted a few times. CDR3 residues: CASSLAPGGSYEQYF. The CDR3, as DNA: TGCGCCAGCAGCTTGGCCCCAGGGGGCTCCTACGAGCAGTACTTC. The chain links TRBV5-1 to TRBJ2-7, with 7 nucleotides matching TRBD1. V shed 0 bases and J 0 bases; nucleotides not matched to a gene: 3. The CDR3 sequence is 15 residues long. Germline loops: CDR1 SGHRS, CDR2 YFSETQ.

This chain uses TRBV9 with TRBJ2-5; 15 bases fit TRBD2. Germline CDR1 reads SGDLS; CDR2 reads YYNGEE. Trimming at V came to 2 bases and at J to 1 base, leaving 3 bases not matched to a gene. This CDR3 has 17 amino acids. CDR3 nucleotides: TGTGCCAGCAGCGTTGGACTAGCGGGGGGGACCCAAGAGACCCAGTACTTC. It specifies CASSVGLAGGTQETQYF.

This clonotype has only a few counts. The chain uses TRBV3-1 and TRBJ1-1; perhaps TRBD1 as D (5 bases). Trimming took off 1 base at V and 7 bases at J, with 13 bases between the two ends. In germline, CDR1 is LGHDT, CDR2 YNNKEL (reference sequence). The length of the CDR3 is 14 residues. The CDR3 bases are TGTGCCAGCAGCCAAGTCCGTGGAGGGGTTGAAGCTTTCTTT. It specifies CASSQVRGGVEAFF.

DNA for the CDR3: TGCGCCAGCAGTGAGAGGACAGGGGCCTATAATGAAAAACTGTTTTTT. Residues: CASSERTGAYNEKLFF. The chain combines TRBV10-2 with TRBJ1-4, with 9 positions matching TRBD1. The germline CDR1 and CDR2 sequences are WSHSY and SAAADI. This CDR3 contains 16 residues. Unmatched junction bases numbered 5, after V lost 2 bases and J lost 4 bases.